This entry is about one T cell receptor (beta chain). The antigen remains undetermined. The data derive from a study of T-cell memory formation after mild COVID-19. CDR3 length: 12 residues. Trimming took off 7 bases at V and 2 bases at J, with 9 bases between the two ends. In TCRdb, the 5' RACE reads were re-called with MiXCR into one record per CDR3 protein. The sample shows some 250,000 distinct CDR3 sequences, over 9% of them seen only once. Study observations and caveats: Cross-reactive memory seemingly joined, as some responding clones were found in pre-infection memory.

The chain joins TRBV12-3 or TRBV12-4 to TRBJ2-7; D may be TRBD2 (5 bases). The specimen was PBMCs or a T cell subset sorted from them (not recorded which). This clonotype originated in a man younger than 35 who had mild COVID-19 (a few samples of this study predate the infection). Cell type and time point are not known. The DNA for the CDR3 is TGTGCCAGCAAGGGAGAGACCTACGAGCAGTACTTC. Translation: CASKGETYEQYF.